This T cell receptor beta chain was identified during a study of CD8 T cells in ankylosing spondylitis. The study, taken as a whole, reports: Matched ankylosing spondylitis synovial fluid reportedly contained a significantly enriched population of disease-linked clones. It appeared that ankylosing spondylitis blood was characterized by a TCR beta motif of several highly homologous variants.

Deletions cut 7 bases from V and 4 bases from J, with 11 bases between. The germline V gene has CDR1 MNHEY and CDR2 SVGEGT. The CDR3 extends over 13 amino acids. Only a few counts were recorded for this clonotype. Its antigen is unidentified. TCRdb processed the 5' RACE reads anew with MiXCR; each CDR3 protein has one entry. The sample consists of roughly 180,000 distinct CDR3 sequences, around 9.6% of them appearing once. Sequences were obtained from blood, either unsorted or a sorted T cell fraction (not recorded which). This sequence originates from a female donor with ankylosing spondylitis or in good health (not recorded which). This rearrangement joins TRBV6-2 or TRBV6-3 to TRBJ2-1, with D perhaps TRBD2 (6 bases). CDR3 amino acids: CASTPEGYNEQFF. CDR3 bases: TGTGCCAGCACCCCGGAGGGGTACAATGAGCAGTTCTTC.